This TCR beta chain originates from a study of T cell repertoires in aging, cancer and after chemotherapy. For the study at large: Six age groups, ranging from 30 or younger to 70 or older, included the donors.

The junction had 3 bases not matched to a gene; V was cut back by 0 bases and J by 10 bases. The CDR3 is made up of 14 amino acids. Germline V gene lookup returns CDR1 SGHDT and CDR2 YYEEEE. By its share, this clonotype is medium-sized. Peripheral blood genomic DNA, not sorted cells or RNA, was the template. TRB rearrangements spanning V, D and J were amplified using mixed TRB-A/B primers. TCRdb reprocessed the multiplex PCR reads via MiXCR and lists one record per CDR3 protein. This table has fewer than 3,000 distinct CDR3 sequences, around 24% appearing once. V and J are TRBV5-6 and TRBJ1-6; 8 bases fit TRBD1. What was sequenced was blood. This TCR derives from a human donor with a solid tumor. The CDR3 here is CASSLAGQGSPLHF. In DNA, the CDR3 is TGTGCCAGCAGCTTGGCTGGACAGGGATCACCCCTCCACTTT.